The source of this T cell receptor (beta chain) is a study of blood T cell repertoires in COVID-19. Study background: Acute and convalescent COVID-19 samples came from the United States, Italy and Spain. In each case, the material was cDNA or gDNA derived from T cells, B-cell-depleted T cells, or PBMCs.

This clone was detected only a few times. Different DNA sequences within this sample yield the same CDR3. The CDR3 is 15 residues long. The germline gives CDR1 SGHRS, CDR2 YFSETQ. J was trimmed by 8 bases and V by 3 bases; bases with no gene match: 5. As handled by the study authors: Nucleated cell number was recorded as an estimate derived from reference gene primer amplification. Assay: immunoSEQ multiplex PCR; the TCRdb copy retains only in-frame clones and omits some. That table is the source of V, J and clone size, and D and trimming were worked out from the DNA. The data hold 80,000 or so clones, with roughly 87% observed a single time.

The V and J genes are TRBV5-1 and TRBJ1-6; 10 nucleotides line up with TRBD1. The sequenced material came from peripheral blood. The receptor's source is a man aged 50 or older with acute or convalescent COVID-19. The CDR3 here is CASSWGQGLDSPLHF. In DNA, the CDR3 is TGCGCCAGCAGCTGGGGACAGGGGCTTGATTCACCCCTCCACTTT.